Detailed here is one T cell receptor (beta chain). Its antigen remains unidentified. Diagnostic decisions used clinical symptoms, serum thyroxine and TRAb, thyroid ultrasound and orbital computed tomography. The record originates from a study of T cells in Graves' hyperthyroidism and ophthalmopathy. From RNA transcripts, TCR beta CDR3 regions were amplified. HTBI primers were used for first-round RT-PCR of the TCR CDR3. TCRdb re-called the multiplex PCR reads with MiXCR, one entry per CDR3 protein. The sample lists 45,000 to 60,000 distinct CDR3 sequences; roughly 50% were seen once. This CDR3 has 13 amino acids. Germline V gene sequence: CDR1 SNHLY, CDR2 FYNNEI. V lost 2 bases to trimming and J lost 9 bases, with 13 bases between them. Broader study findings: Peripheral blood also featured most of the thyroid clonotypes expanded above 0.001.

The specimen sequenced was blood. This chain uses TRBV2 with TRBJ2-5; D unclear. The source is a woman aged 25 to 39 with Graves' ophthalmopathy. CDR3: CASSETEYQPQYF. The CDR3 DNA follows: TGTGCCAGCAGTGAAACAGAGTATCAGCCCCAGTACTTC.